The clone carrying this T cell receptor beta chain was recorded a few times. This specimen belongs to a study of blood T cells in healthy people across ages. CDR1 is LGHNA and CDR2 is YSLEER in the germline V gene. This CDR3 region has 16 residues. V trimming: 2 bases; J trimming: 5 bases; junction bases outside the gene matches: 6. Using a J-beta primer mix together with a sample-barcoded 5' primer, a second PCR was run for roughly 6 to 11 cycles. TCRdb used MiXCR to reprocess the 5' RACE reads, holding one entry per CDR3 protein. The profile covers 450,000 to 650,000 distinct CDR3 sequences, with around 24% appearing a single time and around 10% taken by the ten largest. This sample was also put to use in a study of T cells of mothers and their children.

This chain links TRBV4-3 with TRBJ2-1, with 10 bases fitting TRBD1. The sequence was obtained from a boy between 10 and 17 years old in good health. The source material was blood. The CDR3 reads CASSQTGTGANNEQFF. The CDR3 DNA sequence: TGCGCCAGCAGCCAAACCGGGACAGGGGCCAACAATGAGCAGTTCTTC.